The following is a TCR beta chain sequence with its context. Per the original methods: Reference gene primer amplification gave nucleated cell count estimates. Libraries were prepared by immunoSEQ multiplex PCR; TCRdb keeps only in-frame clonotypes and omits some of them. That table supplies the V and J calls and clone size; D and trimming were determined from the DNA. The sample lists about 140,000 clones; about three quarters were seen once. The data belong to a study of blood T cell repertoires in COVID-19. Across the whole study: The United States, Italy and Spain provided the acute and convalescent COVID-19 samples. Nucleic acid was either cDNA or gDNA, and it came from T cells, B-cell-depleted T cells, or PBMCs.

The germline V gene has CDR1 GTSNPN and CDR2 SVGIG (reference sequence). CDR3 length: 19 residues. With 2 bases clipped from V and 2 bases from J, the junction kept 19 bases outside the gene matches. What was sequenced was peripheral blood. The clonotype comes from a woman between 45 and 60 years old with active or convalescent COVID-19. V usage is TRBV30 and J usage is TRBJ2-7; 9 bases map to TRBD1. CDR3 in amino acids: CAWSRTVGQGRRRAYEQYF. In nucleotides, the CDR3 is TGTGCCTGGAGTAGAACTGTGGGACAGGGACGTAGGAGAGCCTACGAGCAGTACTTC.